Presented here are 28 T cell receptor beta chains from one specimen sequenced in a study of T cells in Graves' hyperthyroidism and ophthalmopathy (dated by TCRdb to about 2019). Library preparation was by multiplex PCR. The listed sequencing device is Illumina HiSeq 2000. The TCR beta CDR3 regions were amplified from the RNA transcripts. The TCR CDR3 was subjected to a first round of RT-PCR using the HTBI primer set and the Qiagen OneStep RT-PCR kit. The public reads were reprocessed in TCRdb via fastp at Q25 and MiXCR, keeping in-frame beta chains. Every distinct CDR3 protein forms one entry, paired with its most common genes and DNA. The sample table shows fewer than 850,000 distinct CDR3 sequences, and roughly 17% are seen once. 15% of the sample rests with the top ten. Material: blood. The receptors derive from a man in his fifties with Graves' hyperthyroidism.

The chain carries TRBV9 and TRBJ2-3; D is uncertain. V was clipped by 0 bases and J by 0 bases, with 5 bases between them. Germline V lookup: CDR1 SGDLS, CDR2 YYNGEE. The CDR3 consists of 14 residues. CDR3 in DNA: TGTGCCAGCAGCGTAGGGCCTAGCACAGATACGCAGTATTTT. Translation: CASSVGPSTDTQYF.

This clonotype has more than one count but fewer than ten. The V call is TRBV30, the J call TRBJ2-7; TRBD1 is a possible D gene (6 bases). The CDR3 runs 14 residues. The V and J ends lost 2 bases and 4 bases respectively, with 15 bases between them. Germline values: CDR1 GTSNPN, CDR2 SVGIG (reference sequence). CDR3 sequence reads: CAWSLTGSRYEQYF. The CDR3 bases are TGTGCCTGGAGTCTAACAGGGAGTCGGTACGAGCAGTACTTC.

This chain uses TRBV2 with TRBJ2-3; D is unclear. This CDR3 region has 16 residues. Germline V lookup: CDR1 SNHLY, CDR2 FYNNEI. V lost 1 base and J lost 0, with 11 bases in between. CDR3 sequence (DNA): TGTGCCAGCAGTGAAGAGAGTGGGATAAGCACAGATACGCAGTATTTT. Protein: CASSEESGISTDTQYF. The full variable domain, in which reference TRBV2 and TRBJ2-3 provide the parts outside the CDR3, is EPEVTQTPSHQVTQMGQEVILRCVPISNHLYFYWYRQILGQKVEFLVSFYNNEISEKSEIFDDQFSVERPDGSNFTLKIRSTKLEDSAMYFCASSEESGISTDTQYFGPGTRLTVL.

This clonotype was seen at least ten times. The chain carries TRBV6-2 or TRBV6-3 and TRBJ2-7; TRBD2 matches 13 bases. V lost 2 bases to trimming and J lost 7 bases; unmatched junction nucleotides: 5. The CDR3 spans 15 residues. CDR1 and CDR2 from the germline V gene are MNHEY and SVGEGT. The CDR3 spells CASSYAGTSGIEQYF. The CDR3, as DNA: TGTGCCAGCAGTTACGCCGGGACTAGCGGGATTGAGCAGTACTTC.

To note about this clonotype: Given the absence of the conserved phenylalanine or tryptophan at the CDR3 end, a read error is likely. The CDR3 protein is CGSSSGLAGGPTDTQYL. CDR3 sequence (DNA): TGTGGCAGCAGCTCGGGACTAGCGGGAGGGCCCACAGATACGCAGTATTTA. This chain uses TRBV11-3 with TRBJ2-3; 16 nucleotides agree with TRBD2. The germline V gene encodes CDR1 SGHNT and CDR2 YENEEA. This CDR3 has 17 amino acids.

The sample holds many counts of this clonotype. The chain employs TRBV5-1 and TRBJ2-5, with 15 bases lining up with TRBD2. CDR3 length equals 17 residues. V was pared by 3 bases and J by 5 bases, with 8 bases of the junction left unmatched. Germline CDR1 reads SGHRS; CDR2 reads YFSETQ. Written as DNA, the CDR3 is TGCGCCAGCAGCTCAGGACTAGCGGGAGGGCCTGTGGAGACCCAGTACTTC. This gives the protein CASSSGLAGGPVETQYF.

This clonotype was counted between two and nine times. This chain joins TRBV9 and TRBJ2-1; 9 bases fit TRBD2. The germline V gene has CDR1 SGDLS and CDR2 YYNGEE. This CDR3 has 19 residues. The J segment lost 0 bases and the V segment lost 5 bases, leaving 15 bases of the junction unmatched. The CDR3 region is CASSPGGLAGPSSYNEQFF. The CDR3 DNA reads as TGTGCCAGCAGTCCGGGGGGGCTAGCGGGGCCGAGCTCCTACAATGAGCAGTTCTTC.

At least ten counts were recorded for this clonotype. This CDR3 reads CASSATSGGIYEQYF. CDR3 DNA: TGTGCCAGCAGTGCTACTAGCGGCGGGATTTACGAGCAGTACTTC. The chain recombines TRBV6-1 with TRBJ2-7; 8 nucleotides match TRBD2. The V segment lost 4 bases and the J segment 4 bases; nucleotides outside the gene matches: 9. In germline, CDR1 is MNHNS, CDR2 SASEGT. The CDR3 totals 15 residues.

This clonotype has only a few counts. This chain links TRBV5-5 with TRBJ1-5; perhaps TRBD1 as D (6 bases). V lost 3 bases to trimming and J lost 6 bases, with 19 bases between them. Germline CDR1 reads SGHKS; CDR2 reads YYEKEE (reference sequence). The CDR3 sequence is 16 residues long. The CDR3 region is CASSSLQGRGTQPQHF. The CDR3, as DNA: TGTGCCAGCAGCTCCTTACAGGGAAGGGGCACTCAGCCCCAGCATTTT.

This clonotype showed up just a few times. This chain connects TRBV7-2 to TRBJ2-5, with 8 bases matching TRBD2. Germline CDR1 SGHTA, CDR2 FQGNSA. This CDR3 region has 13 residues. V shed 5 bases, J shed 13 bases, and the junction held 12 bases outside the gene matches. The CDR3 reads CASSAQAAGDRYF. As DNA, the CDR3 is TGTGCCAGCAGCGCACAAGCAGCGGGAGATCGGTACTTC.

This clonotype has ten or more counts. Germline and junction disagree at one end, which may indicate a read error. The genes are TRBV7-3 and TRBJ2-2; 8 bases align to TRBD1. The germline V gene has CDR1 SGHTA and CDR2 FQGTGA. This CDR3 contains 15 residues. The CDR3, as DNA: TGTGCCAGCAGCACTCAGGGGGCGAAGACCGGGGAGCTGTTTTTT. Its translation: CASSTQGAKTGELFF.

The rearrangement links TRBV28 to TRBJ1-2; D not resolved. This CDR3 region has 11 residues. Trimming cost V 4 bases and J 7 bases, with 7 bases left between them. CDR1 and CDR2 from the germline V gene are MDHEN and SYDVKM. The CDR3 protein is CASSSPGGYTF. CDR3 DNA sequence: TGTGCCAGCAGTTCCCCTGGTGGCTACACCTTC.

This clonotype was recorded many times. The chain is built from TRBV2 and TRBJ2-7; tentatively, D is TRBD1 or TRBD2 (5 bases each). CDR3 length equals 12 residues. V gave up 6 bases and J gave up 2 bases, with 8 bases separating them. CDR1 and CDR2 (germline): SNHLY, FYNNEI. The CDR3 coding sequence is TGTGCCAGCAGGGGACGAACCTACGAGCAGTACTTC. Protein sequence: CASRGRTYEQYF.

The table lists this clonotype with many counts. This chain joins TRBV11-2 and TRBJ2-7; D is perhaps TRBD1 (5 bases). Germline V CDR1 and CDR2: SGHAT, FQNNGV. Trimming stripped 2 bases from V and 2 bases from J, with 13 bases between. This CDR3 contains 15 residues. The CDR3 nucleotides read TGTGCCAGCAGCTTACTGCAGGGCCCTACCTACGAGCAGTACTTC. It is translated as CASSLLQGPTYEQYF.

This clonotype was recorded a few times. The chain couples TRBV29-1 to TRBJ2-3, with 8 bases lining up with TRBD1. This CDR3 is 18 amino acids long. Looked up from germline, CDR1 is SQVTM and CDR2 is ANQGSEA. Trimming at V came to 1 base and at J to 0 bases, leaving 12 bases not matched to a gene. The CDR3 reads CSVEVGPGTGFSTDTQYF. The CDR3 DNA reads TGCAGCGTTGAAGTGGGTCCCGGGACAGGATTTAGCACAGATACGCAGTATTTT.

This clonotype has at least ten counts. The gene calls are TRBV7-2 and TRBJ2-5; D perhaps matches TRBD1 (6 bases). Germline values: CDR1 SGHTA, CDR2 FQGNSA. Trimming cost V 5 bases and J 5 bases, with 18 bases left between them. The CDR3 spans 15 residues. The CDR3 loop is CASSRSGARGETQYF. As DNA, the CDR3 is TGTGCCAGCAGCAGATCAGGGGCCCGTGGGGAGACCCAGTACTTC.

This chain links TRBV15 with TRBJ1-1, with unresolved D. Trimming removed 6 bases at V and 1 base at J, with 12 bases between. The germline V gene encodes CDR1 LNHNV and CDR2 YYDKDF (reference sequence). The CDR3 runs 14 residues. CDR3 sequence reads: CATSFMASNTEAFF. Written as DNA, the CDR3 is TGTGCCACCAGTTTCATGGCGTCGAACACTGAAGCTTTCTTT.

The V gene is TRBV5-4, the J gene TRBJ2-3; no clear D. V was clipped by 4 bases and J by 0 bases, with 12 bases between them. The germline gives CDR1 SGHNT, CDR2 YYREEE (reference sequence). The CDR3 runs to 15 residues. In DNA form, the CDR3 reads TGTGCCAGCAGCGCCCAGTTAGCTAGCACAGATACGCAGTATTTT. It specifies CASSAQLASTDTQYF.

This clonotype was detected once. The chain links TRBV6-1 to TRBJ1-1; D is possibly TRBD1 (5 bases). Trimming cost V 2 bases and J 6 bases, with 16 bases left between them. The CDR3 runs to 15 residues. Germline V lookup: CDR1 MNHNS, CDR2 SASEGT. CDR3 DNA sequence: TGTGCCAGCAGTGAAAGGGACCGCGATTTGGCTGAAGCTTTCTTT. This sequence encodes CASSERDRDLAEAFF.

This clonotype was counted ten times or more. The CDR3, as DNA: TGTGCTAGTGGTTTGGGGGACGGAGCTAGCACAGATACGCAGTATTTT. Translated, it gives CASGLGDGASTDTQYF. The chain is built from TRBV12-5 and TRBJ2-3, with D possibly called TRBD1 or TRBD2 (5 bases each). With 1 base removed from V and 0 bases from J, the gap between germline ends came to 11 bases. The CDR3 has 16 amino acids. Germline CDR1 LGHNT, CDR2 FRNRAP.

A word on this clonotype: A single base separates this from a much larger clone, so it may be a read error. The chain recombines TRBV27 with TRBJ1-6; perhaps TRBD1 as D (5 bases). Germline lookup yields CDR1 MNHEY and CDR2 SMNVEV (reference sequence). The CDR3 loop spans 16 amino acids. In DNA form, the CDR3 reads TGTGCCAGCAGTTACGACAGAGAAACCTATAATTCACCCCTCCGCTTT. It encodes CASSYDRETYNSPLRF.

This chain uses TRBV20-1 with TRBJ2-7, with 10 bases that match TRBD2. From germline, CDR1 is DFQATT and CDR2 SNEGSKA (reference sequence). The V segment lost 0 bases and the J segment 4 bases; nucleotides outside the gene matches: 6. CDR3 length: 15 residues. CDR3 DNA sequence: TGCAGTGCTAGAGATCCTAGCGGGAGTTGGTACGAGCAGTACTTC. Amino acid sequence: CSARDPSGSWYEQYF.

This clonotype came up a few times. The chain couples TRBV9 to TRBJ1-2; D not certain. Trimming shortened V by 2 bases and J by 1 base, and 9 bases separated the two germline ends. The germline CDR1 and CDR2 sequences are SGDLS and YYNGEE. This CDR3 is 14 amino acids long. The CDR3 DNA reads TGTGCCAGCAGCGTCGAGACCGATAACTATGGCTACACCTTC. Translation: CASSVETDNYGYTF. The whole variable domain, filled in from reference TRBV9 and TRBJ1-2, reads DSGVTQTPKHLITATGQRVTLRCSPRSGDLSVYWYQQSLDQGLQFLIQYYNGEERAKGNILERFSAQQFPDLHSELNLSSLELGDSALYFCASSVETDNYGYTFGSGTRLTVV.

This chain joins TRBV13 and TRBJ2-5, with 14 positions matching TRBD2. Germline V CDR1 and CDR2: PRHDT, FYEKMQ (reference sequence). This CDR3 has 16 amino acids. V lost 5 bases to trimming and J lost 5 bases; unmatched junction nucleotides: 7. CDR3 loop: CASSMGLAGVKETQYF. CDR3 in DNA: TGTGCCAGCAGCATGGGACTAGCGGGAGTAAAGGAGACCCAGTACTTC. The whole variable domain, remainder taken from reference TRBV13 and TRBJ2-5, is AAGVIQSPRHLIKEKRETATLKCYPIPRHDTVYWYQQGPGQDPQFLISFYEKMQSDKGSIPDRFSAQQFSDYHSELNMSSLELGDSALYFCASSMGLAGVKETQYFGPGTRLLVL.

This clonotype was found many times. The CDR3 region is CASSESWQGTYEQYF. CDR3 nucleotide sequence: TGTGCCAGCAGTGAATCGTGGCAGGGGACCTACGAGCAGTACTTC. This chain connects TRBV2 to TRBJ2-7; D possibly corresponds to TRBD1 (6 bases). The CDR3 length is 15 residues. The V end lost 2 bases, the J end lost 2 bases, and 13 bases lay between the germline ends. Per germline, CDR1 SNHLY and CDR2 FYNNEI.

This clonotype turned up a few times. The V gene is TRBV20-1, the J gene TRBJ2-6, with 7 bases that match TRBD1. This CDR3 contains 17 residues. Per the germline V gene, CDR1 is DFQATT and CDR2 is SNEGSKA (reference sequence). The V and J ends lost 2 bases and 0 bases, in that order; junction bases with no gene match: 7. DNA of the CDR3: TGCAGTGCTAGATTCTTAGGGGGCAGCTCTGGGGCCAACGTCCTGACTTTC. Translating gives CSARFLGGSSGANVLTF.

This clonotype was seen repeatedly, ten times or more. The CDR3 bases are TGCGCCAGCAGCTTGGCCATAGGGGGCAAGTCAGATACGCAGTATTTT. Protein sequence: CASSLAIGGKSDTQYF. This chain connects TRBV5-1 to TRBJ2-3, with 7 bases lining up with TRBD1. V lost 0 bases to trimming and J lost 4 bases; unmatched junction nucleotides: 8. CDR1 is SGHRS and CDR2 is YFSETQ in the germline V gene. The CDR3 has 16 residues.

The chain couples TRBV7-9 to TRBJ1-1; tentative D call: TRBD1 (5 bases). Deletions cut 8 bases from V and 0 bases from J, with 16 bases between. Germline V gene lookup returns CDR1 SEHNR and CDR2 FQNEAQ (reference sequence). The CDR3 is made up of 15 amino acids. CDR3 bases: TGTGCCAGCCGATTAGTGGACAACCTGAACACTGAAGCTTTCTTT. As protein: CASRLVDNLNTEAFF.